Listed here is a single TCR beta chain. The antigen is not known. The data are from a study of cytomegalovirus exposure and HLA in healthy donors. The CDR3 spans 13 residues. Trimming took off 8 bases at V and 2 bases at J, with 10 bases between the two ends. Germline V gene data show CDR1 as SNHLY and CDR2 as FYNNEI. Researchers ran the PCR with 60 Vbeta and 13 Jbeta primers. The table came from immunoSEQ multiplex PCR; TCRdb's copy has only in-frame clones and leaves some out. Here the sample table reports about 210,000 clones. Findings and limits, study-wide: 87-base-pair reads could not separate some V segments, including TRBV6-2 and TRBV6-3.

The sequence derives from a woman aged 25-40 years in good health and CMV-seropositive. The V gene is TRBV2, the J gene TRBJ2-1; D is uncertain. What was sequenced was PBMCs. CDR3 DNA: TGTGCCAGCCAACTGTCCGCCTACAATGAGCAGTTCTTC. This gives the protein CASQLSAYNEQFF.